These T cell receptor beta chains were read from a single sample in a study of T-cell reconstitution after alpha-beta-depleted transplantation in children. TCRdb reprocessed the PCR reads with MiXCR, giving one entry per CDR3 protein. Among a few hundred thousand distinct CDR3 sequences listed, 10% to 15% were seen once. The sequences come from PBMCs, collected from the stem cell graft. Every receptor here comes from a human donor who donated a stem cell graft to a child with Fanconi anemia. Both conserved end residues are part of each CDR3. D genes are given only for firm matches. Clone size is stated in some rows and not others, as once, few, many or a class when expanded.

TRBJ2-2 TRBV27 few TRBD1 TGTGCCAGCAGTCCGCGAGGGACAGGAAACACCGGGGAGCTGTTTTTT CASSPRGTGNTGELFF
TRBJ1-2 TRBV12-3/TRBV12-4 . . TGTGCCAGCAGGAATTTAGGCTATGGCTACACCTTC CASRNLGYGYTF
TRBJ1-2 TRBV18 few . TGTGCCAGCTCATCGGGGCCTACCTATGGCTACACCTTC CASSSGPTYGYTF
TRBJ1-5 TRBV2 few . TGTGCCAGCAGTGAAGCGCTGGGTGACAATCAGCCCCAGCATTTT CASSEALGDNQPQHF
TRBJ2-5 TRBV29-1 . . TGCAGCGTTGTCGGTAGACGAGAGACCCAGTACTTC CSVVGRRETQYF
TRBJ1-6 TRBV6-5 . . TGTGCCAGCAGTTACTCCGGGAGGGGAAATTCACCCCTCCACTTT CASSYSGRGNSPLHF
TRBJ2-1 TRBV7-2 many TRBD2 TGTGCCAGCAGGCCTAGCGGAGGGGCACTCTACAATGAGCAGTTCTTC CASRPSGGALYNEQFF
TRBJ1-5 TRBV28 few TRBD1 TGTGCCAGCAGTCCCACCCAGGGGGGAAGGCAAAGAGCCCAGCATTTT CASSPTQGGRQRAQHF
TRBJ2-3 TRBV5-1 . TRBD2 TGCGCCAGCAGCTTCCTTGGACTAGCGGGGGATACGCAGTATTTT CASSFLGLAGDTQYF
TRBJ2-2 TRBV6-4 many TRBD1 TGTGCCAGCAGACCTATCGGGGGGACAGGGAGCGTGGTTGAAGGGGAGCTGTTTTTT CASRPIGGTGSVVEGELFF
TRBJ2-2 TRBV7-2 few . TGTGCCAGCAGCTTACAGGGAACCGACACCGGGGAGCTGTTTTTT CASSLQGTDTGELFF
TRBJ1-2 TRBV9 few . TGTGCCAGCAGCGTAGCCCCAGACGCTTATGGCTACACCTTC CASSVAPDAYGYTF
TRBJ1-6 TRBV12-3/TRBV12-4 few . TGTGCCAGCAGTTTACTCTATTCACCCCTCCACTTT CASSLLYSPLHF
TRBJ2-1 TRBV7-9 . TRBD2 TGTGCCAGCAGCTCGTACTTAGCGGGGGGGCACAATGAGCAGTTCTTC CASSSYLAGGHNEQFF
TRBJ2-5 TRBV15 . TRBD1 TGTGCCACCAGCAGAGGGGGACAGGGGGCGGGTGAGACCCAGTACTTC CATSRGGQGAGETQYF
TRBJ1-6 TRBV20-1 few . TGCAGTGCTAGCTGGGGGATGGATTCACCCCTCCACTTT CSASWGMDSPLHF
TRBJ1-1 TRBV5-4 . . TGTGCCAGCACCTCAGGGGTTGGCACTGAAGCTTTCTTT CASTSGVGTEAFF
TRBJ2-6 TRBV27 few . TGTGCCAGCAGTTGGTCTGGGGCCAACGTCCTGACTTTC CASSWSGANVLTF
TRBJ2-5 TRBV5-1 many TRBD1 TGCGCCAGCAGCGCGTCCCGGGACAGGTACCAAGAGACCCAGTACTTC CASSASRDRYQETQYF
TRBJ2-1 TRBV12-3/TRBV12-4 many TRBD2 TGTGCCAGCAGTTTGACTAGCGGTCTCAATGAGCAGTTCTTC CASSLTSGLNEQFF
TRBJ2-5 TRBV5-1 . . TGCGCCAGCCGGCCGGATATGAGGGGGACCCTCAGAAGGACCCAGTACTTC CASRPDMRGTLRRTQYF
TRBJ2-1 TRBV27 . . TGTGCCAGCAGTTTAAACTGGCGGGAGCAGTTCTTC CASSLNWREQFF
TRBJ2-1 TRBV7-9 . . TGTGCCAGCACCCGGGCTAGCTCCTACAATGAGCAGTTCTTC CASTRASSYNEQFF
TRBJ1-2 TRBV15 . TRBD1 TGTGCCACCAGCAGACGACAGGGAATCTATGGCTACACCTTC CATSRRQGIYGYTF
TRBJ2-7 TRBV12-3/TRBV12-4 . . TGTGCCAGCAGTCAAGGGGTTACAAATTCCTACGAGCAGTACTTC CASSQGVTNSYEQYF
TRBJ2-1 TRBV6-5 . TRBD2 TGTGCCAGCAGTTCCAGCGGGGGGAGCAATGAGCAGTTCTTC CASSSSGGSNEQFF
TRBJ1-1 TRBV28 few TRBD1 TGTGCCAGCAGTTGGGGACAGGTGACCACTGAAGCTTTCTTT CASSWGQVTTEAFF
TRBJ1-2 TRBV6-1 . TRBD1 TGTGCCAGCAGTGACGTTATGACAGGGGATGGCTACACCTTC CASSDVMTGDGYTF
TRBJ2-5 TRBV28 . TRBD1 TGTGCCAGCAGTCTGACAGGGGCAACAGAAGAGACCCAGTACTTC CASSLTGATEETQYF
TRBJ1-1 TRBV20-1 . TRBD1 TGCAGTGCTAGAGATCGGCGGACAGGGGGATATGGGACTGAAGCTTTCTTT CSARDRRTGGYGTEAFF
TRBJ2-7 TRBV6-5 few . TGTGCCAGCAGTTACTCGGGGGGCAGGTACGAGCAGTACTTC CASSYSGGRYEQYF
TRBJ2-3 TRBV20-1 . . TGCAGTGCTGGGGGAAGTGGGGGGGCCTATACAGATACGCAGTATTTT CSAGGSGGAYTDTQYF
TRBJ2-5 TRBV6-2/TRBV6-3 many TRBD2 TGTGCCAGCTCTCTAGCGGATGCATACCAAGAGACCCAGTACTTC CASSLADAYQETQYF
TRBJ2-3 TRBV11-1 . TRBD1 TGTGCCAGCAGCTTAGAAGACAGGGGCTTTACCACAGATACGCAGTATTTT CASSLEDRGFTTDTQYF
TRBJ1-1 TRBV12-3/TRBV12-4 . TRBD1 TGTGCCAGCAAGCCGGGACAGGACCTCATTGAAGCTTTCTTT CASKPGQDLIEAFF
TRBJ2-1 TRBV5-4 few . TGTGCCAGCAGCTGGGACGTCGGTGAGCAGTTCTTC CASSWDVGEQFF
TRBJ2-5 TRBV6-2/TRBV6-3 . . TGTGCCAGCAGAACCTCTGGGGAGACCCAGTACTTC CASRTSGETQYF